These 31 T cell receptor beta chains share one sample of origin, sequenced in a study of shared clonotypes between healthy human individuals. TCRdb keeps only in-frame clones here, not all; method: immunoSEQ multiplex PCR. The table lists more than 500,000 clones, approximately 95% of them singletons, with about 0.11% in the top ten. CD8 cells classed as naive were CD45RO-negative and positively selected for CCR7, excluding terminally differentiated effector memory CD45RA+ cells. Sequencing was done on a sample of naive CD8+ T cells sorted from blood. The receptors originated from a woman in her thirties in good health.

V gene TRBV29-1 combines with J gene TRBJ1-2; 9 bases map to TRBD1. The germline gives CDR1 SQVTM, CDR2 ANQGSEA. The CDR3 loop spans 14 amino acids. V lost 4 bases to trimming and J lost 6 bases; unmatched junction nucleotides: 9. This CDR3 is CSVVGLTGGHGYTF. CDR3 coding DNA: TGCAGCGTTGTCGGGTTGACAGGGGGTCATGGCTACACCTTC. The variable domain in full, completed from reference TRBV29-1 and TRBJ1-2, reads SAVISQKPSRDICQRGTSLTIQCQVDSQVTMMFWYRQQPGQSLTLIATANQGSEATYESGFVIDKFPISRPNLTFSTLTVSNMSPEDSSIYLCSVVGLTGGHGYTFGSGTRLTVV.

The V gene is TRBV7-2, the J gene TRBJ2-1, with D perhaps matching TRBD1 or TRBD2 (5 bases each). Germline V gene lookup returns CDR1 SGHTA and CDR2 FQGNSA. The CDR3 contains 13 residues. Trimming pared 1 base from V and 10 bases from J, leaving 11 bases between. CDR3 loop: CASSLVSGAEQFF. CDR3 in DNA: TGTGCCAGCAGCTTAGTATCCGGGGCCGAGCAGTTCTTC. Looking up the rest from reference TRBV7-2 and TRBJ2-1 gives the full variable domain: GAGVSQSPSNKVTEKGKDVELRCDPISGHTALYWYRQSLGQGLEFLIYFQGNSAPDKSGLPSDRFSAERTGGSVSTLTIQRTQQEDSAVYLCASSLVSGAEQFFGPGTRLTVL.

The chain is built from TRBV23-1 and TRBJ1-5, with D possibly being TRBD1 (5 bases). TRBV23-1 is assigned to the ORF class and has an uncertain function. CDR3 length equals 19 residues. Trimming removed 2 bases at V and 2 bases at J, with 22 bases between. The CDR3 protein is CASSQAPGRVRCGNQPQHF. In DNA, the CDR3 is TGCGCCAGCAGTCAAGCCCCAGGGCGCGTTCGTTGTGGCAATCAGCCCCAGCATTTT.

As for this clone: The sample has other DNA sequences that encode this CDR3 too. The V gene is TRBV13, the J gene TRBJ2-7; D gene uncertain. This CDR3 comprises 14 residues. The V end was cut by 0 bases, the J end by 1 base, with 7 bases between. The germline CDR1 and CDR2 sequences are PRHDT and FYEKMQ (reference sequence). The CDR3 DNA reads TGTGCCAGCAGCTTAGGGGGTAGATCCTACGAGCAGTACTTC. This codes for CASSLGGRSYEQYF.

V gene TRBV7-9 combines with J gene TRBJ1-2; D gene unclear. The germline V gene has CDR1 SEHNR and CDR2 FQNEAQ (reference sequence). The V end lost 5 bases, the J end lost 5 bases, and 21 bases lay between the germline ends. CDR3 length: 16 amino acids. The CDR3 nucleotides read TGTGCCAGCAGCCCTCACTGGGCGAAGATCGATTATGGCTACACCTTC. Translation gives CASSPHWAKIDYGYTF.

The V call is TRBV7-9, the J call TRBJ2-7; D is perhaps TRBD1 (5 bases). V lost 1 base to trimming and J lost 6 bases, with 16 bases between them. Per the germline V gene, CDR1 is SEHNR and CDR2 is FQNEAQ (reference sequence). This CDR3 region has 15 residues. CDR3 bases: TGTGCCAGCAGCTTAGTGGCTGGCACAGGAGCCGAGCAGTACTTC. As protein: CASSLVAGTGAEQYF.

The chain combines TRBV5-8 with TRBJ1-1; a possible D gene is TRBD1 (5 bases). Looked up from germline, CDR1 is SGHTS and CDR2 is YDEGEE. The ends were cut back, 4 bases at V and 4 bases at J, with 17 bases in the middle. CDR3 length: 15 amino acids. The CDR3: CASSLGEGSSTEAFF. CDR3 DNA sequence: TGTGCCAGCAGCCTGGGGGAAGGATCGAGCACTGAAGCTTTCTTT.

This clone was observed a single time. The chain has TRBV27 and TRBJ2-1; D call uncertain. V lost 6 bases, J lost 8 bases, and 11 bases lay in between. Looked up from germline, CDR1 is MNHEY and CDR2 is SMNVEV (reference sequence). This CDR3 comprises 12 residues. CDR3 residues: CASSHPGHEQFF. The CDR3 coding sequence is TGTGCCAGCAGCCACCCTGGCCATGAGCAGTTCTTC.

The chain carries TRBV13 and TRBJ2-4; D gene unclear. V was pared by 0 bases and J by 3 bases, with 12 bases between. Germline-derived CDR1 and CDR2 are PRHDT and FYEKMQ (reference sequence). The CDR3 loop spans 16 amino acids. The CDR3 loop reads CASSLGPGGDKNIQYF. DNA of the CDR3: TGTGCCAGCAGCTTAGGTCCAGGTGGGGACAAAAACATTCAGTACTTC.

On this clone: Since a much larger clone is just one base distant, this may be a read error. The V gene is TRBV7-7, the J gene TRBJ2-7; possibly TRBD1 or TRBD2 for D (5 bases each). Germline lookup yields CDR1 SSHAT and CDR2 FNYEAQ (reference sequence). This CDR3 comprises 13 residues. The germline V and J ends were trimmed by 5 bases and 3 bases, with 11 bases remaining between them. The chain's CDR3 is CASSPGPDYEQYF. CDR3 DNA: TGTGCCAGCAGCCCGGGACCCGACTACGAGCAGTACTTC.

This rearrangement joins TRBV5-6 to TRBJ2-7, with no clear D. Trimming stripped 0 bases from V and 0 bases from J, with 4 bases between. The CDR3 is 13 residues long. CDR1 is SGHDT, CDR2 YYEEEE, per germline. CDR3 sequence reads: CASSLAYSYEQYF. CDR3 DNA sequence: TGTGCCAGCAGCTTGGCCTACTCCTACGAGCAGTACTTC.

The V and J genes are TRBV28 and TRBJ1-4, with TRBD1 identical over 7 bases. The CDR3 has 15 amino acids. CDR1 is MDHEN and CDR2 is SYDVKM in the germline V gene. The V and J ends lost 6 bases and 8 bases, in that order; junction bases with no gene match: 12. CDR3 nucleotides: TGTGCCAGCAGAGAACCCGGGACAGCGGCCGAAAAACTGTTTTTT. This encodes CASREPGTAAEKLFF.

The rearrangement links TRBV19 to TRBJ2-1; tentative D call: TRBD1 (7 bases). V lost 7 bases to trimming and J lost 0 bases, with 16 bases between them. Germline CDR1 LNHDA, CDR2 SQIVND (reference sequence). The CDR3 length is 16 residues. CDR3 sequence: CASKEGRDSSYNEQFF. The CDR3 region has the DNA TGTGCCAGTAAGGAGGGCAGGGACAGCTCCTACAATGAGCAGTTCTTC.

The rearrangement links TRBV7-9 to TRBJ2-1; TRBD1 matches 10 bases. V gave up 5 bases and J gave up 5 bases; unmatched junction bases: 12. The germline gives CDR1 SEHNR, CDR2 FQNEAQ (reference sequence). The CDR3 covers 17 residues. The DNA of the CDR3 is TGTGCCAGCAGCCTCCACAGGGGGGACAGGGGAAACAATGAGCAGTTCTTC. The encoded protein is CASSLHRGDRGNNEQFF.

The CDR3 loop is CASSESINTLQTYEQYF. CDR3 bases: TGTGCCAGCAGTGAATCCATAAACACCCTGCAGACCTACGAGCAGTACTTC. The V gene is TRBV25-1, the J gene TRBJ2-7; D not resolved. Germline lookup yields CDR1 MGHDK and CDR2 SYGVNS. The CDR3 is 17 amino acids. Trimming removed 1 base at V and 2 bases at J, with 18 bases between.

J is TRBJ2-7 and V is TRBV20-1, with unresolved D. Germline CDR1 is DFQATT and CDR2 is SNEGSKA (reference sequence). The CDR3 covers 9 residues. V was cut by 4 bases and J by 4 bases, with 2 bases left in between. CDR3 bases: TGCAGTGCTAATTACGAGCAGTACTTC. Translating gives CSANYEQYF.

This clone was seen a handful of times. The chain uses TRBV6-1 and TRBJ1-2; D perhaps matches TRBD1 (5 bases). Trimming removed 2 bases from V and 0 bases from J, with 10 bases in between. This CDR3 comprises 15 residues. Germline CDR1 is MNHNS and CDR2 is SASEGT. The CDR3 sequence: CASSETGLANYGYTF. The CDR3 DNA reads TGTGCCAGCAGTGAAACAGGTTTAGCTAACTATGGCTACACCTTC.

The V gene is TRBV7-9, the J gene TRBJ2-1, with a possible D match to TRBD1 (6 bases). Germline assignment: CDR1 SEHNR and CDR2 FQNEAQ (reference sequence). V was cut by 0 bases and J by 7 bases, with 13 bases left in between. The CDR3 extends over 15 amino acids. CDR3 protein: CASSLAGQTLNEQFF. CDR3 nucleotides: TGTGCCAGCAGCTTAGCAGGACAGACCCTTAATGAGCAGTTCTTC.

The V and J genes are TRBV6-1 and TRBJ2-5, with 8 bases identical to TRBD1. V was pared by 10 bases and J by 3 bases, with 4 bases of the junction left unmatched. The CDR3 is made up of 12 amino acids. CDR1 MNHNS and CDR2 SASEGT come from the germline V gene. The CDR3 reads CATRTGKETQYF. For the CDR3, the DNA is TGTGCCACAAGGACAGGGAAAGAGACCCAGTACTTC.

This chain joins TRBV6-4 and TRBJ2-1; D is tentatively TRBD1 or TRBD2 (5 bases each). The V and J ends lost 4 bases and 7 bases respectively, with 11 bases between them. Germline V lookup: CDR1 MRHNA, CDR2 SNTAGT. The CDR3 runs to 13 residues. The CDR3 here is CASSVGAGNEQFF. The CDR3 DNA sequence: TGTGCCAGCAGTGTCGGGGCCGGGAATGAGCAGTTCTTC.

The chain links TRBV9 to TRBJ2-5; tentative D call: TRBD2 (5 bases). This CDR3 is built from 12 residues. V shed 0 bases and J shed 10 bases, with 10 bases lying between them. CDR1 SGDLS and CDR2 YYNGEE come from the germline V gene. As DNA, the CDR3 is TGTGCCAGCAGCGTAGCTTCGGGGATCCAGTACTTC. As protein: CASSVASGIQYF.

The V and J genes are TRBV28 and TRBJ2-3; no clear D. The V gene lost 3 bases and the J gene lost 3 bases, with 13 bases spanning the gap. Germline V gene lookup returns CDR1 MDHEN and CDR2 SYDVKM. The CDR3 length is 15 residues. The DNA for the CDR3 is TGTGCCAGCAGTTTCAAGGTAGAGATGACAGATACGCAGTATTTT. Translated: CASSFKVEMTDTQYF.

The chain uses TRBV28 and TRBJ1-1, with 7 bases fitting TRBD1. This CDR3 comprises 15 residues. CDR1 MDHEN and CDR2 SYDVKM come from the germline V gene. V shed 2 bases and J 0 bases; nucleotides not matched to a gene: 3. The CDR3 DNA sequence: TGTGCCAGCAGTTTAGGGACAGCCATGAACACTGAAGCTTTCTTT. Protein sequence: CASSLGTAMNTEAFF. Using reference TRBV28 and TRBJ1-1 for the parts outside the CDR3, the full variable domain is DVKVTQSSRYLVKRTGEKVFLECVQDMDHENMFWYRQDPGLGLRLIYFSYDVKMKEKGDIPEGYSVSREKKERFSLILESASTNQTSMYLCASSLGTAMNTEAFFGQGTRLTVV.

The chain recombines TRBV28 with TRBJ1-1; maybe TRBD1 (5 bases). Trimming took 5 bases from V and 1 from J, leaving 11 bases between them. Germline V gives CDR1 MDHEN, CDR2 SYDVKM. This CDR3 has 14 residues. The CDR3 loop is CASSTRGRNTEAFF. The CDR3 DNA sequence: TGTGCCAGCAGTACACGGGGGAGGAACACTGAAGCTTTCTTT.

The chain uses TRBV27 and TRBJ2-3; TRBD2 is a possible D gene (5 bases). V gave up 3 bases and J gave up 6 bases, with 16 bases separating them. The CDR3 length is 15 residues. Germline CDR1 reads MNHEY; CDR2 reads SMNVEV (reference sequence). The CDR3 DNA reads TGTGCCAGCAGTTTCCGGCGGGTGATTCCGGATACGCAGTATTTT. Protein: CASSFRRVIPDTQYF.

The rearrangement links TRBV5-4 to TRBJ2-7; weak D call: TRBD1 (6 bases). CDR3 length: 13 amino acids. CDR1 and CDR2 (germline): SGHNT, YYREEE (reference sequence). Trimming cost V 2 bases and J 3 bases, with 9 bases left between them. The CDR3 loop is CASSFARGYEQYF. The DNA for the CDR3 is TGTGCCAGCAGCTTTGCCAGGGGCTACGAGCAGTACTTC. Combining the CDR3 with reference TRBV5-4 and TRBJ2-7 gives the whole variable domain ETGVTQSPTHLIKTRGQQVTLRCSSQSGHNTVSWYQQALGQGPQFIFQYYREEENGRGNFPPRFSGLQFPNYSSELNVNALELDDSALYLCASSFARGYEQYFGPGTRLTVT.

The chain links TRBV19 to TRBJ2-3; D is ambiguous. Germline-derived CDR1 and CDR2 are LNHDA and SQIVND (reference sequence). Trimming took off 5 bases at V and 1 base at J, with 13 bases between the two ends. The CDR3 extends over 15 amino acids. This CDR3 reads CASSVRSSGTDTQYF. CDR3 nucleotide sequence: TGTGCCAGTAGTGTAAGGAGTTCGGGCACAGATACGCAGTATTTT.

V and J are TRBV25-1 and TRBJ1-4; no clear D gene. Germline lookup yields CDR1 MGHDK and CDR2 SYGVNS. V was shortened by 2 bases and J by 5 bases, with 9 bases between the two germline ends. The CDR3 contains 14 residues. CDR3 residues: CASSEPVSNEKLFF. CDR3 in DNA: TGTGCCAGCAGTGAACCGGTGTCGAATGAAAAACTGTTTTTT.

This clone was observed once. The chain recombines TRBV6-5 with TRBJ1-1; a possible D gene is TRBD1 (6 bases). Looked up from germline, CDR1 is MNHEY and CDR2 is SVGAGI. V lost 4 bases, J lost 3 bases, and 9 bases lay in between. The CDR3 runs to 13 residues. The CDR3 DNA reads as TGTGCCAGCAGTTCACAGGGCTACACTGAAGCTTTCTTT. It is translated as CASSSQGYTEAFF.

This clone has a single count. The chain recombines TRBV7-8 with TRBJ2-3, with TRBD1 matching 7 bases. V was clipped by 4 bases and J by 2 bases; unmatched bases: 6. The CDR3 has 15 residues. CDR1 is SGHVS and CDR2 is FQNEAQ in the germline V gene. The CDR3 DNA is TGTGCCAGCAGCTCCCGGGACAGACTCACAGATACGCAGTATTTT. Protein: CASSSRDRLTDTQYF.

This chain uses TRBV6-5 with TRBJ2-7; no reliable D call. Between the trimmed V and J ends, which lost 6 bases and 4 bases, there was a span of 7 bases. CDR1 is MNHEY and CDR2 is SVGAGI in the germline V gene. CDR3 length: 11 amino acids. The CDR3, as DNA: TGTGCCAGCAGATTTGAATACGAGCAGTACTTC. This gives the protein CASRFEYEQYF.